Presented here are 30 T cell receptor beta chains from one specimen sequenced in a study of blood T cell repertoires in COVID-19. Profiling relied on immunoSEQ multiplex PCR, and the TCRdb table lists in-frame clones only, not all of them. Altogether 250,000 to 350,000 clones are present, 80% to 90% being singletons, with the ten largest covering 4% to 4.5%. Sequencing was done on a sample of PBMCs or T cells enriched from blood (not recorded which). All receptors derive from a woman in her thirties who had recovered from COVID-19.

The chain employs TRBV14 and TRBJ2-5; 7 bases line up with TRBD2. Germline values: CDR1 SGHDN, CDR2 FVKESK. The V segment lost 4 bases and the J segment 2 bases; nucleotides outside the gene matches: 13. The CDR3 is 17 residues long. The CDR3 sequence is CASSPLMSGAYQETQYF. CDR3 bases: TGTGCCAGCAGCCCCCTCATGAGCGGGGCTTATCAAGAGACCCAGTACTTC.

The CDR3 sequence: CASSVGTLGTGELFF. The CDR3 DNA reads TGTGCCAGCAGCGTCGGGACTCTCGGCACCGGGGAGCTGTTTTTT. The chain joins TRBV9 to TRBJ2-2; tentatively, D is TRBD2 (6 bases). Germline V lookup: CDR1 SGDLS, CDR2 YYNGEE. Trimming took off 2 bases at V and 4 bases at J, with 12 bases between the two ends. CDR3 length: 15 residues.

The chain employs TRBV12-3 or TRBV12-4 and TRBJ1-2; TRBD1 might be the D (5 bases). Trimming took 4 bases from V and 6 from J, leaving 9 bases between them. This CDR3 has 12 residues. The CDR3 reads CASSSPGNGYTF. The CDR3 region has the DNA TGTGCCAGCAGTTCTCCAGGGAATGGCTACACCTTC.

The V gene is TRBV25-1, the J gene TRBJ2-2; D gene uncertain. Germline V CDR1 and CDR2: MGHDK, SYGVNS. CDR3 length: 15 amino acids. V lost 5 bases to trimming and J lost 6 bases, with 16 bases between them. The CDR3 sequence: CASSPRGIAPGELFF. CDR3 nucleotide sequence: TGTGCCAGCAGTCCCCGTGGTATAGCCCCCGGGGAGCTGTTTTTT. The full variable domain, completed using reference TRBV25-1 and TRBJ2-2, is EADIYQTPRYLVIGTGKKITLECSQTMGHDKMYWYQQDPGMELHLIHYSYGVNSTEKGDLSSESTVSRIRTEHFPLTLESARPSHTSQYLCASSPRGIAPGELFFGEGSRLTVL.

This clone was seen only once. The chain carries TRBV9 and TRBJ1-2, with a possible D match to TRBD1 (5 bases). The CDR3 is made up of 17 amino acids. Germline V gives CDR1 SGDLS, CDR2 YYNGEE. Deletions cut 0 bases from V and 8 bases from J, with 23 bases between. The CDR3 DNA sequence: TGTGCCAGCAGCGTAGCCCCAGAGGGGTGGAGGGTCGGCGGCTACACCTTC. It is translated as CASSVAPEGWRVGGYTF.

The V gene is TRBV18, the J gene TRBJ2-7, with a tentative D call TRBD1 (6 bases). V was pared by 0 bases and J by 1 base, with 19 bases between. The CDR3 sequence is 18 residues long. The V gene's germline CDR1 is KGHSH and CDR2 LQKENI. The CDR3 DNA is TGTGCCAGCTCACCACCGGCATTTACAGGGCACCTTTCCTACGAGCAGTACTTC. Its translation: CASSPPAFTGHLSYEQYF.

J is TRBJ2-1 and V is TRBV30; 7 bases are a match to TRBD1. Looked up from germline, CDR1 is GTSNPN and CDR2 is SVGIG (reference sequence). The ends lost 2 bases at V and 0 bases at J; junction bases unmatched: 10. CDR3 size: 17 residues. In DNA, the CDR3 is TGTGCCTGGAGTTATTTTGTGGGACAGCCCTCCTACAATGAGCAGTTCTTC. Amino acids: CAWSYFVGQPSYNEQFF. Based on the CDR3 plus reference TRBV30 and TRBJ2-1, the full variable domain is SQTIHQWPATLVQPVGSPLSLECTVEGTSNPNLYWYRQAAGRGLQLLFYSVGIGQISSEVPQNLSASRPQDRQFILSSKKLLLSDSGFYLCAWSYFVGQPSYNEQFFGPGTRLTVL.

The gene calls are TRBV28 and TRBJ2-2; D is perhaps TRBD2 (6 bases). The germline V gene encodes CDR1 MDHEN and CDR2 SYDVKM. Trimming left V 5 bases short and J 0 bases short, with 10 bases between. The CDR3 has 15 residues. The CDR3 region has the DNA TGTGCCAGCAGTACCCGACTAGCGAACACCGGGGAGCTGTTTTTT. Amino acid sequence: CASSTRLANTGELFF.

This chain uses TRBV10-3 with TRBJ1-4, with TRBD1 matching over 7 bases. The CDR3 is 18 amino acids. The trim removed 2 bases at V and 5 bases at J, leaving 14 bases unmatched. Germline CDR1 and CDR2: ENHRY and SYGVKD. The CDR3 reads CAISEGLKRGQFNEKLFF. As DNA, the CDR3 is TGTGCCATCAGTGAGGGTCTTAAAAGGGGACAGTTCAATGAAAAACTGTTTTTT.

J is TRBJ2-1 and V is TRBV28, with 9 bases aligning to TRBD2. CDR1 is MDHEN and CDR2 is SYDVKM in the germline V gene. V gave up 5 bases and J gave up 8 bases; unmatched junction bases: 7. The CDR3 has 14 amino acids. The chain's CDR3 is CASSLPSGMYEQFF. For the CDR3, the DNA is TGTGCCAGCAGTCTCCCTAGCGGGATGTATGAGCAGTTCTTC.

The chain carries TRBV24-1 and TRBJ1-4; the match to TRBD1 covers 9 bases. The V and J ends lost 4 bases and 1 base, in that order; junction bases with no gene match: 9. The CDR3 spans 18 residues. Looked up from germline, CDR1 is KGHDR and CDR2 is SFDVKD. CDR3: CATSDRDREGGTNEKLFF. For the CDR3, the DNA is TGTGCCACCAGTGACCGGGACAGGGAAGGAGGAACTAATGAAAAACTGTTTTTT.

The CDR3: CASSRFLGSTEAFF. As DNA, the CDR3 is TGTGCCAGCAGTCGTTTTCTGGGGAGCACTGAAGCTTTCTTT. This chain links TRBV7-9 with TRBJ1-1; D is uncertain. CDR1 is SEHNR, CDR2 FQNEAQ, per germline (reference sequence). V was cut by 6 bases and J by 4 bases, with 15 bases left in between. CDR3 length: 14 residues.

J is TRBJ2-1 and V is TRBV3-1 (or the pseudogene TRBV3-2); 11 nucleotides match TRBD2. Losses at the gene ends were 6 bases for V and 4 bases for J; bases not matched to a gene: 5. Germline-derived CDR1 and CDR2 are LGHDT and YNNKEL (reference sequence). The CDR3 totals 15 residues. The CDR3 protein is CASRLAGALYNEQFF. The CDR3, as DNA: TGTGCCAGCAGACTAGCGGGGGCCCTGTACAATGAGCAGTTCTTC.

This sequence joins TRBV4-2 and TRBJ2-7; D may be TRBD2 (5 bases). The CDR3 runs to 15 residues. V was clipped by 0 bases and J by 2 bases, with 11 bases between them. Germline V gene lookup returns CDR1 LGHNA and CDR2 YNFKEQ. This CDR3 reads CASSQDGERPYEQYF. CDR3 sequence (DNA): TGTGCCAGCAGCCAAGATGGGGAGAGACCCTACGAGCAGTACTTC.

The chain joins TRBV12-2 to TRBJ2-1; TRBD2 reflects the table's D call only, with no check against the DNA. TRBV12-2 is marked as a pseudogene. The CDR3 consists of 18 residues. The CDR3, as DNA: TGTGCAAGTCGCTTGACTAGCGGGAGGGCCGGTAGTTTCAATGAGCAGTTCTTC. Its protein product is CASRLTSGRAGSFNEQFF.

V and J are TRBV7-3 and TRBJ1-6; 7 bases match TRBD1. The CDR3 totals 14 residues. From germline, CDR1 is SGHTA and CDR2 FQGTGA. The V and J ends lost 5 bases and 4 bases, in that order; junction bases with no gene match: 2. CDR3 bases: TGTGCCAGCAGCACGGGACAGTATAATTCACCCCTCCACTTT. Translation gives CASSTGQYNSPLHF.

The CDR3 here is CASRLQGLAYNSPLHF. CDR3 nucleotide sequence: TGTGCCAGCAGACTACAGGGGTTAGCCTATAATTCACCCCTCCACTTT. The chain uses TRBV3-1 (or the pseudogene TRBV3-2) and TRBJ1-6; TRBD1 agrees at 7 bases. V was clipped by 6 bases and J by 2 bases; unmatched bases: 7. The germline V gene has CDR1 LGHDT and CDR2 YNNKEL (reference sequence). The CDR3 is 16 residues long.

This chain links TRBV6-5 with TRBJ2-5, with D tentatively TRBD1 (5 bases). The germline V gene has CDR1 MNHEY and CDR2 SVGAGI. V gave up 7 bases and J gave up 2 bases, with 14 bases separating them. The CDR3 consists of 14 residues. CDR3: CASNLRVLQETQYF. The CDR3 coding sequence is TGTGCCAGCAATCTCAGGGTACTTCAAGAGACCCAGTACTTC.

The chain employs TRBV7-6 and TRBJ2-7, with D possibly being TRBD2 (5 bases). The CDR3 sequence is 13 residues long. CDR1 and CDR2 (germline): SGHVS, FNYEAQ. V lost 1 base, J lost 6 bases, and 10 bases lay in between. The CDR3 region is CASSLGGLIEQYF. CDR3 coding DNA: TGTGCCAGCAGCTTAGGAGGGCTAATCGAGCAGTACTTC. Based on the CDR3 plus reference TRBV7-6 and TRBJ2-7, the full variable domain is GAGVSQSPRYKVTKRGQDVALRCDPISGHVSLYWYRQALGQGPEFLTYFNYEAQQDKSGLPNDRFSAERPEGSISTLTIQRTEQRDSAMYRCASSLGGLIEQYFGPGTRLTVT.

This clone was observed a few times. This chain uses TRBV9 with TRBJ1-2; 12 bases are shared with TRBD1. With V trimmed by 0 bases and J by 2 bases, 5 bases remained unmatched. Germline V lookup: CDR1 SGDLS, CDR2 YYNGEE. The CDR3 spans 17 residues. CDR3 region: CASSVGTGTGGNYGYTF. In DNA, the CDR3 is TGTGCCAGCAGCGTAGGGACCGGGACAGGGGGCAACTATGGCTACACCTTC. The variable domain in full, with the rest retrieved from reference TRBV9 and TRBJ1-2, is DSGVTQTPKHLITATGQRVTLRCSPRSGDLSVYWYQQSLDQGLQFLIQYYNGEERAKGNILERFSAQQFPDLHSELNLSSLELGDSALYFCASSVGTGTGGNYGYTFGSGTRLTVV.

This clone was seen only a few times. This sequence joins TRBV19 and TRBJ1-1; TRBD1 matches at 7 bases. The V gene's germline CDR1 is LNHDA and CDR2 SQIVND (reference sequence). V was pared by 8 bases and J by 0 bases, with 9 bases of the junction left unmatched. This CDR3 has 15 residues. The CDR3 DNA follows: TGTGCCAGTGATTCGGGACAGCCCATGAACACTGAAGCTTTCTTT. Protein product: CASDSGQPMNTEAFF.

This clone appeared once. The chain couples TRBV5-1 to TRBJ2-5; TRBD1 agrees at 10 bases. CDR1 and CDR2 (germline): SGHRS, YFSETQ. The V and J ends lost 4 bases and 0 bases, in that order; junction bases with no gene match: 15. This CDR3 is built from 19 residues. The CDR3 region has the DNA TGCGCCAGCAGCCCCCTCCCTGACAGGGGGCGAGGGGACCAAGAGACCCAGTACTTC. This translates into CASSPLPDRGRGDQETQYF.

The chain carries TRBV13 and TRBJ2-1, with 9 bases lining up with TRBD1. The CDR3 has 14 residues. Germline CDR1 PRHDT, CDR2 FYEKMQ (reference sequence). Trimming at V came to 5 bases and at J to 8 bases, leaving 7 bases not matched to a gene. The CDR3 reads CASSPGQGRYEQFF. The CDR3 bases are TGTGCCAGCAGCCCGGGACAGGGAAGGTATGAGCAGTTCTTC.

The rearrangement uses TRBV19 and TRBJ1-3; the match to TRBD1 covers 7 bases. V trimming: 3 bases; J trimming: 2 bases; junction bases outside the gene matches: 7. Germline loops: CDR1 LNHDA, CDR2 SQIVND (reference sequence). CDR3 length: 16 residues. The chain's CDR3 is CASSIYEGAPGNTIYF. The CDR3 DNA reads TGTGCCAGTAGTATTTATGAGGGGGCGCCTGGAAACACCATATATTTT.

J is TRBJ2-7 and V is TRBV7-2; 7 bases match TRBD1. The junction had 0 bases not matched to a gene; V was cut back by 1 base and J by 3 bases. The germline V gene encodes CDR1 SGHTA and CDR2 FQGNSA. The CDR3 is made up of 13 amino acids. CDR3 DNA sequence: TGTGCCAGCAGCTTAGGGACAGGCTACGAGCAGTACTTC. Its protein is CASSLGTGYEQYF.

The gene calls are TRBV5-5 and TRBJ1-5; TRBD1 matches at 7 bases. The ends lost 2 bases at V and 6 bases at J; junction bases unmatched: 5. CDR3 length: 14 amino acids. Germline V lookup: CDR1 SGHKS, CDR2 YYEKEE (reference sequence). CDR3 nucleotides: TGTGCCAGCAGCTTCACAGGGGCGGGTCAGCCCCAGCATTTT. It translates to CASSFTGAGQPQHF. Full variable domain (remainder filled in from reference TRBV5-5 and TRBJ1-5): DAGVTQSPTHLIKTRGQQVTLRCSPISGHKSVSWYQQVLGQGPQFIFQYYEKEERGRGNFPDRFSARQFPNYSSELNVNALLLGDSALYLCASSFTGAGQPQHFGDGTRLSIL.

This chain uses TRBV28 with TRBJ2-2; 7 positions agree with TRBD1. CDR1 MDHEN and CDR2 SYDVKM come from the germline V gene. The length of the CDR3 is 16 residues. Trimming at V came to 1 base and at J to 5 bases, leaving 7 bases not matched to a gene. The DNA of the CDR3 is TGTGCCAGCAGTTTATTTGGGGACAGAAGAACCGGGGAGCTGTTTTTT. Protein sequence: CASSLFGDRRTGELFF.

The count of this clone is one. CDR3 region: CATSREDSKNQPQHF. The CDR3 coding sequence is TGTGCCACCAGCAGAGAGGACAGCAAGAACCAGCCCCAGCATTTT. V usage is TRBV15 and J usage is TRBJ1-5; TRBD1 might be the D (6 bases). The CDR3 is made up of 15 amino acids. CDR1 is LNHNV and CDR2 is YYDKDF in the germline V gene (reference sequence). The germline V and J ends were trimmed by 0 bases and 7 bases, with 13 bases remaining between them.

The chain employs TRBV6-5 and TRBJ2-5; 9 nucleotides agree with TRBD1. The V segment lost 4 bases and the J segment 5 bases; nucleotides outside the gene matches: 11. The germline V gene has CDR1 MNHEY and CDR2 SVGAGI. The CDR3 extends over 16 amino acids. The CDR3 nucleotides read TGTGCCAGCAGTTTCGCCGGGACAGGGATGGAGGAGACCCAGTACTTC. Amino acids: CASSFAGTGMEETQYF.

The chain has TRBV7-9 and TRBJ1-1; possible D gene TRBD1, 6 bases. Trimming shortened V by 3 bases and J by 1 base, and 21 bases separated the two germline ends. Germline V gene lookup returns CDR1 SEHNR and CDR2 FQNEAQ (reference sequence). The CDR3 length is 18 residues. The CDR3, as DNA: TGTGCCAGCAGCTTCACCATAGTACCTTTCAGGGGGAACACTGAAGCTTTCTTT. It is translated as CASSFTIVPFRGNTEAFF.